This T cell receptor beta chain derives from a study of T cell responses to AZD1222 COVID-19 vaccine. Study conclusions and caveats: White British ancestry dominated among donors, who included more females, and clonal diversity was possibly underestimated. Spike-specific TCR breadth and depth went up after people got two AZD1222 doses.

A remark on this clone: Its antigen remains unknown.

Clones were read by immunoSEQ multiplex PCR, and TCRdb kept only the in-frame ones, dropping some. The data contain about 200,000 clones, almost 95% of them singletons. CDR1 is SQVTM, CDR2 ANQGSEA, per germline. The CDR3 sequence is 14 residues long. V lost 5 bases and J 1 base, leaving 11 bases between the germline ends. This receptor was taken from an adult in good health. The rearrangement uses TRBV29-1 and TRBJ2-2; no firm D call. Specimen: peripheral blood, collected on day 0 of AZD1222 vaccination. The CDR3 DNA reads TGCAGCGTTCTACCACAGATGAACACCGGGGAGCTGTTTTTT. Its translation is CSVLPQMNTGELFF.